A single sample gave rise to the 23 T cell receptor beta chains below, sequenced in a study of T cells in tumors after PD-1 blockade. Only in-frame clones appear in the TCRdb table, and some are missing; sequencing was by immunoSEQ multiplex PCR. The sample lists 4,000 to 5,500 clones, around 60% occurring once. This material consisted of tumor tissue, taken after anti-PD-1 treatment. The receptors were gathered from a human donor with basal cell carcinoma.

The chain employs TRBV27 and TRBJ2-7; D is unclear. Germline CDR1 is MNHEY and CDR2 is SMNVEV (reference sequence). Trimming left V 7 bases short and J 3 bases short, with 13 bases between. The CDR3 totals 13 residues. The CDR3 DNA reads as TGTGCCAGCATGATTTCGGCTGGCTACGAGCAGTACTTC. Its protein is CASMISAGYEQYF.

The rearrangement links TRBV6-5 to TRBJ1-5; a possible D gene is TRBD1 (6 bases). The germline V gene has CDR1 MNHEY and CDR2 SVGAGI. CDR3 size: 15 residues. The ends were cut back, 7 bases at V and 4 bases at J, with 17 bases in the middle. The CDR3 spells CASTPGGAGNQPQHF. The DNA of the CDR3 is TGTGCCAGCACCCCGGGGGGGGCAGGGAATCAGCCCCAGCATTTT.

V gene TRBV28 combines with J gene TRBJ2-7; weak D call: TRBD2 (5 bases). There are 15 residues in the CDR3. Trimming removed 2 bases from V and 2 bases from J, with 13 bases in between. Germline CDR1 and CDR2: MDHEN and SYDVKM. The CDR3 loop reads CASSLRSSGTYEQYF. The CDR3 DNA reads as TGTGCCAGCAGTTTAAGGTCGAGCGGAACCTACGAGCAGTACTTC.

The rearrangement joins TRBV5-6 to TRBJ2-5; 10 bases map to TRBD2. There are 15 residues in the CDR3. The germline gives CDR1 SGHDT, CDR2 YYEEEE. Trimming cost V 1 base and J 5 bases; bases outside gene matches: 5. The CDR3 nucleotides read TGTGCCAGCAGCTTGAGCGGGAGGGCCGGGGAGACCCAGTACTTC. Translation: CASSLSGRAGETQYF. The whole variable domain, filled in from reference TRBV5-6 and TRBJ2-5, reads DAGVTQSPTHLIKTRGQQVTLRCSPKSGHDTVSWYQQALGQGPQFIFQYYEEEERQRGNFPDRFSGHQFPNYSSELNVNALLLGDSALYLCASSLSGRAGETQYFGPGTRLLVL.

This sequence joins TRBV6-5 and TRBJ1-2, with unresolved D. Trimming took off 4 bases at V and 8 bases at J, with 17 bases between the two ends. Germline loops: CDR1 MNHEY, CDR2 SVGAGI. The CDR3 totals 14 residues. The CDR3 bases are TGTGCCAGCAGTTTAGACACCGCTACTATGGGCTACACCTTC. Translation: CASSLDTATMGYTF.

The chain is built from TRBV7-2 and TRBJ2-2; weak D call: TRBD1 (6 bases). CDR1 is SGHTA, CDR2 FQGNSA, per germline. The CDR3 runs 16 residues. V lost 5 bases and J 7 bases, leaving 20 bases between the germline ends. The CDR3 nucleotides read TGTGCCAGCAGCATAAAAGTCGGGACACTGGGCGGGGAGCTGTTTTTT. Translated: CASSIKVGTLGGELFF.

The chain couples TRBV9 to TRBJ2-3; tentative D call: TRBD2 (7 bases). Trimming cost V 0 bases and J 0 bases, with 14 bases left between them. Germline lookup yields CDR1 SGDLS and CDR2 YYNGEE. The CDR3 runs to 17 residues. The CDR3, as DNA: TGTGCCAGCAGCGTAGGTCGGGGGGCCTCTAGCACAGATACGCAGTATTTT. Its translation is CASSVGRGASSTDTQYF.

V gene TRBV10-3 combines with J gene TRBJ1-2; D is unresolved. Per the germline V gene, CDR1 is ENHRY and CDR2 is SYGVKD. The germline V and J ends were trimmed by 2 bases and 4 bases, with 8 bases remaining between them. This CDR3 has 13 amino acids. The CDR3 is CAISEVYPYGYTF. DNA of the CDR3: TGTGCCATCAGTGAGGTATATCCCTATGGCTACACCTTC.

CDR3 DNA: TGTGCCAGCAGCTTAAACGCGGTTCGGGAGACCCAGTACTTC. It specifies CASSLNAVRETQYF. The chain uses TRBV7-2 and TRBJ2-5; D not certain. Germline V gene data show CDR1 as SGHTA and CDR2 as FQGNSA. Trimming took off 2 bases at V and 5 bases at J, with 12 bases between the two ends. This CDR3 has 14 residues. Drawing the rest from reference TRBV7-2 and TRBJ2-5, the complete variable domain is GAGVSQSPSNKVTEKGKDVELRCDPISGHTALYWYRQSLGQGLEFLIYFQGNSAPDKSGLPSDRFSAERTGGSVSTLTIQRTQQEDSAVYLCASSLNAVRETQYFGPGTRLLVL.

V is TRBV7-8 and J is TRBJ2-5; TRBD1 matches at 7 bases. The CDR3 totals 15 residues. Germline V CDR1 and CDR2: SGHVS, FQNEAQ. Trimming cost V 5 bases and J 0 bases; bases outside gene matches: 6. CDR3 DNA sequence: TGTGCCAGCAGCGAAACGACAGGGTACCAAGAGACCCAGTACTTC. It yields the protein CASSETTGYQETQYF.

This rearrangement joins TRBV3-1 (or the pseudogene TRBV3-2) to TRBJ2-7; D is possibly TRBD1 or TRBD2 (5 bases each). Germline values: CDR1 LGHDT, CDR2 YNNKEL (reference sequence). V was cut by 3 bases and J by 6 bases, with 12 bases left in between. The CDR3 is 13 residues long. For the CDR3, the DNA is TGTGCCAGCAGCCAGGGTCGAGGGGTCGAGCAGTACTTC. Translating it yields CASSQGRGVEQYF.

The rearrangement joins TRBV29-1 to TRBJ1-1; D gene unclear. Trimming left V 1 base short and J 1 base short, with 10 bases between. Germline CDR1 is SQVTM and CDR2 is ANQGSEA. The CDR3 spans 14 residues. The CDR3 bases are TGCAGCGTTGAAGGACGATTGGGGAACACTGAAGCTTTCTTT. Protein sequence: CSVEGRLGNTEAFF.

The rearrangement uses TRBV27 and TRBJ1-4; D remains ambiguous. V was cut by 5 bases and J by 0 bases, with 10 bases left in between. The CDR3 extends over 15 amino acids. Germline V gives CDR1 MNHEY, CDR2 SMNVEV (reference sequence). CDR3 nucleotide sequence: TGTGCCAGCAGTGCCCTATGGCCAACTAATGAAAAACTGTTTTTT. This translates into CASSALWPTNEKLFF.

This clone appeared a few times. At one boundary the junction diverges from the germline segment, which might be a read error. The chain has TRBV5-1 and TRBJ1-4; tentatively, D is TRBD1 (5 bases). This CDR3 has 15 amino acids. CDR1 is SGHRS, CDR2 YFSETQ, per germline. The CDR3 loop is CASRLGPATNEKLFF. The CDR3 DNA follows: TGCGCCAGCAGGTTGGGGCCTGCAACTAATGAAAAACTGTTTTTT.

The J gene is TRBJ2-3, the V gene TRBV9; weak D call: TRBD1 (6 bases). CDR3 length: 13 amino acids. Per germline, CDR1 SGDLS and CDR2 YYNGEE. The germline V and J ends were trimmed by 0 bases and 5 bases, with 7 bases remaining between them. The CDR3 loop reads CASSVGTVDTQYF. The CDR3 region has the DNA TGTGCCAGCAGCGTAGGGACAGTAGATACGCAGTATTTT.

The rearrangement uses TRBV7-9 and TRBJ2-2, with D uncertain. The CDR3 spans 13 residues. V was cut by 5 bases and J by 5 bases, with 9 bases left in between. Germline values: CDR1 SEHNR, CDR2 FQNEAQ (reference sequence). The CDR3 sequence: CASSKTLTGELFF. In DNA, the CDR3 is TGTGCCAGCAGCAAAACCCTGACCGGGGAGCTGTTTTTT.

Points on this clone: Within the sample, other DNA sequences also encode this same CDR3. The CDR3 spells CASSQGGETQYF. The CDR3 DNA sequence: TGTGCCAGCAGCCAAGGGGGAGAGACCCAGTACTTC. The gene calls are TRBV3-1 (or the pseudogene TRBV3-2) and TRBJ2-5; D uncertain. The CDR3 runs to 12 residues. Germline-derived CDR1 and CDR2 are LGHDT and YNNKEL (reference sequence). Trimming pared 1 base from V and 4 bases from J, leaving 4 bases between.

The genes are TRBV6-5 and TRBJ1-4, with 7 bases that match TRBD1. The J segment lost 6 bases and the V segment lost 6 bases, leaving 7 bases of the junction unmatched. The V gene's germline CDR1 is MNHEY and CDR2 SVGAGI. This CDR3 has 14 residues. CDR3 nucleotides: TGTGCCAGCAGCACGACAGGGCGGGATGAAAAACTGTTTTTT. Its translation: CASSTTGRDEKLFF.

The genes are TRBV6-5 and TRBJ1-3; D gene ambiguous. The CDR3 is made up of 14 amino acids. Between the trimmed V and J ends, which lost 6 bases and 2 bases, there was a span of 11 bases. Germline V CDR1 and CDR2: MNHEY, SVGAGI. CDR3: CASSSFLAGNTIYF. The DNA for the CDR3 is TGTGCCAGCAGCAGCTTCCTAGCTGGAAACACCATATATTTT.

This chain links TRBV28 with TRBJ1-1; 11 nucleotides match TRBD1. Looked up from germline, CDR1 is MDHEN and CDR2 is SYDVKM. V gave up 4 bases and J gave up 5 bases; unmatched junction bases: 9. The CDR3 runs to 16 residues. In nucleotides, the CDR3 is TGTGCCAGCAGTTCGAGGACAGGGGGCTGGTGGACTGAAGCTTTCTTT. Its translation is CASSSRTGGWWTEAFF.

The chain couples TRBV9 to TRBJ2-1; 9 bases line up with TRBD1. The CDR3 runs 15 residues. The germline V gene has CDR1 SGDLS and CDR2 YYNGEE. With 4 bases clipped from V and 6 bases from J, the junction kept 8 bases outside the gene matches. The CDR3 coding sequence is TGTGCCAGCAGCCGGACAGGGGTCAGGGGCAATGAGCAGTTCTTC. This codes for CASSRTGVRGNEQFF.

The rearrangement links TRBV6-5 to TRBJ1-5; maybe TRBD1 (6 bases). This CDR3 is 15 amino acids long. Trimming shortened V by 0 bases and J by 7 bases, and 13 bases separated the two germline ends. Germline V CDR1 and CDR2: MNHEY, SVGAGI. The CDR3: CASSYSRDMVQPQHF. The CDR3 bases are TGTGCCAGCAGTTACTCGAGGGACATGGTCCAGCCCCAGCATTTT.

This chain's CDR3 is CASSSTPWGSSYEQYF. CDR3 DNA: TGTGCCAGCAGTTCGACACCATGGGGCAGCTCCTACGAGCAGTACTTC. The chain is built from TRBV28 and TRBJ2-7, with D tentatively TRBD1 (5 bases). Germline CDR1 and CDR2: MDHEN and SYDVKM. CDR3 length equals 16 residues. Trimming stripped 4 bases from V and 0 bases from J, with 16 bases between.